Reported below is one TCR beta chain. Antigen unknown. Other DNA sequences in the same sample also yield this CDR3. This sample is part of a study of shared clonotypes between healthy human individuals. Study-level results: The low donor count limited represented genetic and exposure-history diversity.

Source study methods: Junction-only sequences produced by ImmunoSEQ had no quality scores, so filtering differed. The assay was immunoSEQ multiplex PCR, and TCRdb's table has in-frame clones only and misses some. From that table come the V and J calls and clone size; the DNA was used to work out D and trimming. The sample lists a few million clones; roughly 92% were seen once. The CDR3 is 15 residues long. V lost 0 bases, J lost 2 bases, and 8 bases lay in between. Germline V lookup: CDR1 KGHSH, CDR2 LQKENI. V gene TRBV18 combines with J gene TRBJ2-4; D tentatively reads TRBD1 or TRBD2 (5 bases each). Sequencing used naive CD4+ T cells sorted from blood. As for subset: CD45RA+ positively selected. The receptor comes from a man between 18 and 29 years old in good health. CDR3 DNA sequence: TGTGCCAGCTCACCACCGGGGGAACCCAAAAACATTCAGTACTTC. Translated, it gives CASSPPGEPKNIQYF.